The 18 T cell receptor beta chains listed next were all sequenced from one sample in a study of blood T cell repertoires in COVID-19. Sequenced by immunoSEQ multiplex PCR; TCRdb stores in-frame clones only, minus some. In the table there are some 370,000 clones, 90% of which are singletons. Sequencing input: peripheral blood. The receptors originated from a man younger than 35 with active or convalescent COVID-19.

Remarks on this clone: The sample holds other DNA sequences that translate to the same CDR3. This chain joins TRBV28 and TRBJ1-1; tentatively, D is TRBD1 (5 bases). The CDR3 sequence is 14 residues long. With 4 bases removed from V and 1 base from J, the gap between germline ends came to 10 bases. Germline V gene sequence: CDR1 MDHEN, CDR2 SYDVKM. The CDR3 nucleotides read TGTGCCAGCAGTTCCCCGGGGGAGAACACTGAAGCTTTCTTT. Protein product: CASSSPGENTEAFF.

This sequence joins TRBV7-2 and TRBJ1-2; D gene unclear. CDR1 is SGHTA and CDR2 is FQGNSA in the germline V gene. V lost 4 bases to trimming and J lost 8 bases, with 11 bases between them. The CDR3 is 12 amino acids. The CDR3, as DNA: TGTGCCAGCAGCTCGTACGGGAGAGGCTACACCTTC. As protein: CASSSYGRGYTF.

The chain has TRBV4-1 and TRBJ2-7; 9 bases map to TRBD1. This CDR3 is built from 16 residues. V shed 3 bases and J 0 bases; nucleotides not matched to a gene: 6. Per the germline V gene, CDR1 is MGHRA and CDR2 is YSYEKL. CDR3 loop: CASSHSGTGSSYEQYF. The CDR3 region has the DNA TGCGCCAGCAGCCATTCCGGGACAGGGAGCTCCTACGAGCAGTACTTC.

This chain joins TRBV24-1 and TRBJ1-1; D remains unclear. The V end was cut by 6 bases, the J end by 4 bases, with 14 bases between. Germline CDR1 is KGHDR and CDR2 is SFDVKD. CDR3 length: 14 residues. In DNA form, the CDR3 reads TGTGCCACCAGTCTGGGCGCGGGTGGCACTGAAGCTTTCTTT. Encoded protein: CATSLGAGGTEAFF.

The rearrangement links TRBV27 to TRBJ2-5; 8 positions match TRBD1. The germline gives CDR1 MNHEY, CDR2 SMNVEV (reference sequence). Germline trimming cut 4 bases from V and 9 bases from J; bases unmatched to any gene: 7. There are 13 residues in the CDR3. CDR3 amino acids: CASSYGQGLAQYF. CDR3 sequence (DNA): TGTGCCAGCAGTTACGGACAGGGCTTGGCCCAGTACTTC.

The rearrangement links TRBV12-3 or TRBV12-4 to TRBJ1-5; TRBD1 matches at 7 bases. Trimming at V came to 6 bases and at J to 13 bases, leaving 9 bases not matched to a gene. This CDR3 region has 12 residues. The DNA for the CDR3 is TGTGCCAGCAGACTCAGGGGGAAGTCTCAGCATTTT. This gives the protein CASRLRGKSQHF.

V is TRBV7-3 and J is TRBJ2-1; D remains unclear. The germline CDR1 and CDR2 sequences are SGHTA and FQGTGA. Trimming removed 1 base from V and 0 bases from J, with 7 bases in between. CDR3 length: 15 amino acids. The CDR3 coding sequence is TGTGCCAGCAGCTTAAGCGGCAGCTCCTACAATGAGCAGTTCTTC. It translates to CASSLSGSSYNEQFF.

The CDR3 spells CASRPAVTGELFF. As DNA, the CDR3 is TGTGCCAGCAGACCTGCGGTCACCGGGGAGCTGTTTTTT. V is TRBV6-5 and J is TRBJ2-2; D is undetermined. V was shortened by 6 bases and J by 4 bases, with 9 bases between the two germline ends. The CDR3 length is 13 residues. Germline V gene data show CDR1 as MNHEY and CDR2 as SVGAGI.

The count of this clone is one. The chain employs TRBV27 and TRBJ2-7; D is unclear. The V gene's germline CDR1 is MNHEY and CDR2 SMNVEV (reference sequence). This CDR3 comprises 13 residues. V was clipped by 10 bases and J by 0 bases, with 13 bases between them. The CDR3 sequence: CATGVLGSYEQYF. The CDR3 DNA reads TGTGCCACCGGAGTATTGGGCTCCTACGAGCAGTACTTC.

The chain is built from TRBV13 and TRBJ2-1; 8 positions match TRBD2. CDR3 size: 17 residues. Germline assignment: CDR1 PRHDT and CDR2 FYEKMQ (reference sequence). V lost 4 bases, J lost 0 bases, and 8 bases stayed unmatched. DNA for the CDR3: TGTGCCAGCAGCTCCCCCCCCAGCGGGAGCTCCTACAATGAGCAGTTCTTC. Translating it yields CASSSPPSGSSYNEQFF. Using reference TRBV13 and TRBJ2-1 for the parts outside the CDR3, the full variable domain is AAGVIQSPRHLIKEKRETATLKCYPIPRHDTVYWYQQGPGQDPQFLISFYEKMQSDKGSIPDRFSAQQFSDYHSELNMSSLELGDSALYFCASSSPPSGSSYNEQFFGPGTRLTVL.

Only one count was recorded for this clone. This sequence joins TRBV11-2 and TRBJ2-5, with TRBD1 identical over 9 bases. Per the germline V gene, CDR1 is SGHAT and CDR2 is FQNNGV. The CDR3 spans 15 residues. With V trimmed by 5 bases and J by 5 bases, 9 bases remained unmatched. The CDR3 nucleotides read TGTGCCAGCAGCCTGTACAGGGGGCGGGATGAGACCCAGTACTTC. Protein: CASSLYRGRDETQYF. Supplemented by reference TRBV11-2 and TRBJ2-5, the full variable domain reads EAGVAQSPRYKIIEKRQSVAFWCNPISGHATLYWYQQILGQGPKLLIQFQNNGVVDDSQLPKDRFSAERLKGVDSTLKIQPAKLEDSAVYLCASSLYRGRDETQYFGPGTRLLVL.

The chain carries TRBV2 and TRBJ1-1; D is perhaps TRBD1 (6 bases). The CDR3 loop spans 14 amino acids. Trimming pared 3 bases from V and 3 bases from J, leaving 11 bases between. Germline assignment: CDR1 SNHLY and CDR2 FYNNEI. For the CDR3, the DNA is TGTGCCAGCAGTGAGCAGGGGAAGGACACTGAAGCTTTCTTT. Its protein is CASSEQGKDTEAFF.

This sequence joins TRBV10-1 and TRBJ2-7; TRBD1 matches at 7 bases. The CDR3 sequence is 14 residues long. Losses at the gene ends were 6 bases for V and 3 bases for J; bases not matched to a gene: 8. CDR1 and CDR2 from the germline V gene are WNHNN and SYGVQD (reference sequence). CDR3 region: CASRRDRVLYEQYF. The CDR3 DNA sequence: TGCGCCAGCAGACGAGACAGGGTCCTCTACGAGCAGTACTTC.

The chain links TRBV2 to TRBJ2-5; D not certain. Germline CDR1 is SNHLY and CDR2 is FYNNEI. Trimming cost V 6 bases and J 2 bases, with 4 bases left between them. This CDR3 region has 11 residues. This chain's CDR3 is CASRRQETQYF. For the CDR3, the DNA is TGTGCCAGCAGACGGCAAGAGACCCAGTACTTC.

V is TRBV28 and J is TRBJ2-1; 11 positions agree with TRBD2. Germline V gene sequence: CDR1 MDHEN, CDR2 SYDVKM. The length of the CDR3 is 16 residues. Trimming cost V 2 bases and J 4 bases; bases outside gene matches: 4. The CDR3 DNA reads TGTGCCAGCAGTTTAGTCCGACTAGCGGGATACAATGAGCAGTTCTTC. Residues: CASSLVRLAGYNEQFF.

In DNA form, the CDR3 reads TGTGCCAGCAGCATCGACAGGGGGCCCGCCTACGAGCAGTACTTC. Amino acid sequence: CASSIDRGPAYEQYF. The gene calls are TRBV7-2 and TRBJ2-7; 10 nucleotides match TRBD1. Unmatched junction bases numbered 6, after V lost 5 bases and J lost 2 bases. Germline assignment: CDR1 SGHTA and CDR2 FQGNSA. This CDR3 has 15 residues.

There are a few counts of this clone. The chain employs TRBV5-6 and TRBJ1-6, with TRBD1 matching over 9 bases. The V gene end was trimmed by 5 bases and the J gene end by 10 bases; junction bases not matched to a gene: 10. The CDR3 length is 15 residues. The germline CDR1 and CDR2 sequences are SGHDT and YYEEEE. The CDR3 DNA reads TGTGCCAGCAGGACGACAGGGGGGAGAGGGTCACCCCTCCACTTT. This encodes CASRTTGGRGSPLHF.

This clone was counted a single time. The chain links TRBV5-1 to TRBJ1-4; a possible D gene is TRBD1 (6 bases). The germline V gene has CDR1 SGHRS and CDR2 YFSETQ. V gave up 0 bases and J gave up 0 bases, with 9 bases separating them. The CDR3 runs to 16 residues. CDR3 protein: CASSLGQAATNEKLFF. CDR3 DNA: TGCGCCAGCAGCTTGGGACAGGCTGCAACTAATGAAAAACTGTTTTTT.